These 28 T cell receptor beta chains came from one sample sequenced in a study of blood T cell repertoires in COVID-19. Clones were sequenced by immunoSEQ multiplex PCR, and TCRdb holds only the in-frame ones, with some missing. The sample lists roughly 28,000 clones; 88% were seen once. The specimen was peripheral blood. Every receptor here comes from a woman aged 50 to 65 with active COVID-19.

The chain couples TRBV5-1 to TRBJ2-1; 7 bases align to TRBD1. The length of the CDR3 is 15 residues. Germline CDR1 is SGHRS and CDR2 is YFSETQ. Trimming cost V 2 bases and J 5 bases; bases outside gene matches: 7. CDR3 sequence: CASSLQGPFNNEQFF. CDR3 coding DNA: TGCGCCAGCAGCTTACAGGGGCCCTTTAACAATGAGCAGTTCTTC.

The chain recombines TRBV28 with TRBJ1-6; the D gene is possibly TRBD1 (6 bases). The CDR3 extends over 12 amino acids. The V gene's germline CDR1 is MDHEN and CDR2 SYDVKM. Trimming cost V 8 bases and J 9 bases, with 11 bases left between them. The CDR3: CASGRGGSPLHF. CDR3 in DNA: TGTGCCAGCGGCAGGGGCGGTTCACCCCTCCACTTT.

This clone showed up just once. V usage is TRBV2 and J usage is TRBJ2-5; D is ambiguous. V lost 7 bases, J lost 5 bases, and 14 bases lay in between. Germline V gene data show CDR1 as SNHLY and CDR2 as FYNNEI. This CDR3 region has 13 residues. The CDR3, as DNA: TGTGCCAGCACGCCTCTAGTTCAGGAGACCCAGTACTTC. This encodes CASTPLVQETQYF.

The chain combines TRBV7-9 with TRBJ2-1; D gene unclear. Trimming took off 5 bases at V and 5 bases at J, with 4 bases between the two ends. The germline gives CDR1 SEHNR, CDR2 FQNEAQ (reference sequence). This CDR3 region has 11 residues. CDR3 protein: CASSGHNEQFF. DNA of the CDR3: TGTGCCAGCAGCGGGCACAATGAGCAGTTCTTC.

This clone turned up a few times. At the DNA level, this CDR3 is encoded by other sequences in the same sample as well. The V and J genes are TRBV9 and TRBJ2-3; D may be TRBD2 (5 bases). The CDR3 consists of 12 residues. CDR1 is SGDLS and CDR2 is YYNGEE in the germline V gene. The V end lost 3 bases, the J end lost 3 bases, and 5 bases lay between the germline ends. For the CDR3, the DNA is TGTGCCAGCAGCGCGGGGACAGATACGCAGTATTTT. It translates to CASSAGTDTQYF.

The chain couples TRBV6-5 to TRBJ1-1, with TRBD1 as a possible D gene (6 bases). Trimming stripped 0 bases from V and 4 bases from J, with 9 bases between. The CDR3 has 14 amino acids. Germline CDR1 and CDR2: MNHEY and SVGAGI. The CDR3 region is CASSYSDSGTEAFF. The DNA for the CDR3 is TGTGCCAGCAGTTACTCGGACAGTGGCACTGAAGCTTTCTTT.

The chain joins TRBV29-1 to TRBJ2-5, with 7 bases that match TRBD2. The J segment lost 4 bases and the V segment lost 6 bases, leaving 5 bases of the junction unmatched. This CDR3 spans 12 amino acids. In germline, CDR1 is SQVTM, CDR2 ANQGSEA. The CDR3 loop is CSVPRGVETQYF. The CDR3 DNA is TGCAGCGTCCCCCGGGGGGTAGAGACCCAGTACTTC.

V is TRBV29-1 and J is TRBJ2-2; 10 positions agree with TRBD1. Germline assignment: CDR1 SQVTM and CDR2 ANQGSEA. The CDR3 length is 15 residues. V dropped 4 bases and J dropped 5; count of bases not matched to a gene: 7. CDR3 amino acids: CSVGGTGVGTGELFF. As DNA, the CDR3 is TGCAGCGTTGGAGGGACAGGGGTGGGGACCGGGGAGCTGTTTTTT.

The genes are TRBV9 and TRBJ2-3, with TRBD2 identical over 13 bases. Germline V gene sequence: CDR1 SGDLS, CDR2 YYNGEE. Germline trimming cut 3 bases from V and 2 bases from J; bases unmatched to any gene: 6. CDR3 size: 17 residues. The DNA for the CDR3 is TGTGCCAGCAGCGCCGCCGGGACTAGCGGGGCCACAGATACGCAGTATTTT. Translated, it gives CASSAAGTSGATDTQYF.

The V and J genes are TRBV4-1 and TRBJ2-1; 7 bases map to TRBD1. The CDR3 contains 14 residues. V dropped 4 bases and J dropped 7; count of bases not matched to a gene: 7. Per germline, CDR1 MGHRA and CDR2 YSYEKL. DNA of the CDR3: TGCGCCAGCAGCCGGGGGACAGCTAAGAATGAGCAGTTCTTC. This translates into CASSRGTAKNEQFF.

The chain is built from TRBV6-2 or TRBV6-3 and TRBJ2-1, with D possibly matching TRBD2 (5 bases). CDR1 and CDR2 (germline): MNHEY, SVGEGT. The V and J ends lost 6 bases and 2 bases respectively, with 14 bases between them. The CDR3 length is 15 residues. The CDR3 loop is CASSPSRGPYNEQFF. CDR3 bases: TGTGCCAGCAGCCCTTCTCGCGGGCCCTACAATGAGCAGTTCTTC.

This clone has a handful of counts. This chain joins TRBV5-1 and TRBJ2-7; 10 bases fit TRBD1. V dropped 4 bases and J dropped 4; count of bases not matched to a gene: 11. Looked up from germline, CDR1 is SGHRS and CDR2 is YFSETQ. The CDR3 consists of 16 residues. The DNA for the CDR3 is TGCGCCAGCAGCCCGGGCCCGACAGGGGGCAGGTACGAGCAGTACTTC. Its translation is CASSPGPTGGRYEQYF.

The chain has TRBV12-5 and TRBJ1-1; perhaps TRBD1 as D (6 bases). CDR3 length: 13 amino acids. Germline CDR1 LGHNT, CDR2 FRNRAP. V gave up 1 base and J gave up 6 bases, with 9 bases separating them. CDR3 DNA sequence: TGTGCTAGTGGTTTGGAGGGGGTAGCTGAAGCTTTCTTT. Amino acids: CASGLEGVAEAFF.

The chain joins TRBV6-5 to TRBJ1-1; weak D call: TRBD1 (6 bases). V was trimmed by 6 bases and J by 4 bases, leaving 12 bases between them. Germline V lookup: CDR1 MNHEY, CDR2 SVGAGI. The CDR3 runs to 13 residues. CDR3: CASRKRGGTEAFF. DNA of the CDR3: TGTGCCAGCAGAAAAAGGGGGGGCACTGAAGCTTTCTTT.

The chain recombines TRBV10-3 with TRBJ2-1, with D possibly TRBD1 on 6 matching bases. Germline CDR1 ENHRY, CDR2 SYGVKD. Trimming stripped 4 bases from V and 9 bases from J, with 22 bases between. The CDR3 has 16 residues. CDR3 in amino acids: CAISAGQGMGRIEQFF. The CDR3 DNA is TGTGCCATCAGTGCTGGGCAGGGGATGGGCAGGATTGAGCAGTTCTTC.

V usage is TRBV7-3 and J usage is TRBJ1-2; 7 bases align to TRBD1. The CDR3 consists of 15 residues. The V gene end was trimmed by 2 bases and the J gene end by 4 bases; junction bases not matched to a gene: 7. The V gene's germline CDR1 is SGHTA and CDR2 FQGTGA. The CDR3, as DNA: TGTGCCAGCAGCTTAGGTGGAGGGGGCGTCTATGGCTACACCTTC. Amino acids: CASSLGGGGVYGYTF.

The chain is built from TRBV15 and TRBJ2-2, with a possible D match to TRBD1 (7 bases). The V gene's germline CDR1 is LNHNV and CDR2 YYDKDF (reference sequence). This CDR3 is built from 17 residues. The V and J ends lost 5 bases and 0 bases respectively, with 16 bases between them. CDR3 nucleotide sequence: TGTGCCACCAGCGGCCGAGCAGGGGGGTCGAACACCGGGGAGCTGTTTTTT. Its protein is CATSGRAGGSNTGELFF.

This clone has only one observation. J is TRBJ2-2 and V is TRBV5-1; D is ambiguous. This CDR3 comprises 13 residues. The V gene lost 3 bases and the J gene lost 4 bases, with 7 bases spanning the gap. The germline gives CDR1 SGHRS, CDR2 YFSETQ. The chain's CDR3 is CASSSSVTGELFF. CDR3 bases: TGCGCCAGCAGCTCTTCAGTCACCGGGGAGCTGTTTTTT. The full variable domain, completed using reference TRBV5-1 and TRBJ2-2, is KAGVTQTPRYLIKTRGQQVTLSCSPISGHRSVSWYQQTPGQGLQFLFEYFSETQRNKGNFPGRFSGRQFSNSRSEMNVSTLELGDSALYLCASSSSVTGELFFGEGSRLTVL.

This rearrangement joins TRBV28 to TRBJ1-3, with 10 bases that match TRBD1. CDR1 is MDHEN and CDR2 is SYDVKM in the germline V gene. Trimming at V came to 8 bases and at J to 2 bases, leaving 3 bases not matched to a gene. The CDR3 has 14 residues. CDR3 sequence (DNA): TGTGCCAGCCGAGACAGGGGGCCTGGAAACACCATATATTTT. This translates into CASRDRGPGNTIYF.

J is TRBJ1-5 and V is TRBV19; tentatively, D is TRBD1 (5 bases). There are 13 residues in the CDR3. The V and J ends lost 7 bases and 10 bases respectively, with 17 bases between them. In germline, CDR1 is LNHDA, CDR2 SQIVND (reference sequence). The CDR3 reads CASKVSGRLPQHF. The CDR3 bases are TGTGCCAGTAAAGTTTCAGGGCGGTTACCCCAGCATTTT. Complete variable domain (other parts from reference TRBV19 and TRBJ1-5): DGGITQSPKYLFRKEGQNVTLSCEQNLNHDAMYWYRQDPGQGLRLIYYSQIVNDFQKGDIAEGYSVSREKKESFPLTVTSAQKNPTAFYLCASKVSGRLPQHFGDGTRLSIL.

The chain has TRBV24-1 and TRBJ2-1; TRBD2 agrees at 9 bases. V gave up 3 bases and J gave up 2 bases; unmatched junction bases: 4. The germline CDR1 and CDR2 sequences are KGHDR and SFDVKD. The CDR3 is 16 residues long. The CDR3 is CATSDASSGAYNEQFF. The CDR3 bases are TGTGCCACCAGTGATGCCTCTAGCGGGGCCTACAATGAGCAGTTCTTC.

V usage is TRBV19 and J usage is TRBJ2-1; 9 bases match TRBD2. This CDR3 comprises 15 residues. Trimming at V came to 4 bases and at J to 6 bases, leaving 7 bases not matched to a gene. The germline CDR1 and CDR2 sequences are LNHDA and SQIVND (reference sequence). The CDR3 reads CASSSSGRVLNEQFF. For the CDR3, the DNA is TGTGCCAGTAGTAGTAGCGGGAGAGTTCTCAATGAGCAGTTCTTC.

The chain is built from TRBV5-1 and TRBJ2-3; TRBD1 matches 9 bases. Germline lookup yields CDR1 SGHRS and CDR2 YFSETQ. The trim removed 4 bases at V and 3 bases at J, leaving 3 bases unmatched. CDR3 size: 14 residues. The DNA of the CDR3 is TGCGCCAGCAGCCGGGACAGGGTTACAGATACGCAGTATTTT. Protein sequence: CASSRDRVTDTQYF.

The V and J genes are TRBV19 and TRBJ1-2; TRBD1 matches 9 bases. The CDR3 sequence is 13 residues long. V trimming: 5 bases; J trimming: 7 bases; junction bases outside the gene matches: 5. From germline, CDR1 is LNHDA and CDR2 SQIVND (reference sequence). CDR3 sequence (DNA): TGTGCCAGTAGTGGGACAGGGATTGGTGGCTACACCTTC. This sequence encodes CASSGTGIGGYTF.

DNA of the CDR3: TGTGCCAGCAGCCCCTGGGATAGCGGGAGCTCCTACGAGCAGTACTTC. Translation: CASSPWDSGSSYEQYF. This rearrangement joins TRBV3-1 (or the pseudogene TRBV3-2) to TRBJ2-7; 9 bases align to TRBD2. The germline V gene encodes CDR1 LGHDT and CDR2 YNNKEL (reference sequence). The ends lost 4 bases at V and 0 bases at J; junction bases unmatched: 7. The CDR3 totals 16 residues.

The rearrangement links TRBV5-3 to TRBJ2-2; the match to TRBD1 covers 7 bases. TRBV5-3 is classed as an ORF, of uncertain function. The CDR3 has 19 amino acids. The V segment lost 3 bases and the J segment 0 bases; nucleotides outside the gene matches: 14. The CDR3 DNA sequence: TGTGCCAGAAGCTCCGCGCCGAGGGGGCAATTAACGAACACCGGGGAGCTGTTTTTT. It translates to CARSSAPRGQLTNTGELFF.

The V gene is TRBV28, the J gene TRBJ2-1, with 10 bases identical to TRBD2. The CDR3 runs to 18 residues. CDR1 and CDR2 from the germline V gene are MDHEN and SYDVKM. V gave up 7 bases and J gave up 0 bases; unmatched junction bases: 12. CDR3 residues: CASTYPGLAMSSYNEQFF. CDR3 in DNA: TGTGCCAGCACTTACCCGGGACTAGCGATGAGCTCCTACAATGAGCAGTTCTTC.

The V gene is TRBV6-2 or TRBV6-3, the J gene TRBJ2-7, with 11 bases lining up with TRBD2. J gave up 6 bases and V 2 bases, and 9 bases lay outside the gene matches. CDR3 size: 16 residues. Germline lookup yields CDR1 MNHEY and CDR2 SVGEGT. The CDR3 reads CASSYRVAGGAGEQYF. The CDR3 region has the DNA TGTGCCAGCAGTTACAGGGTAGCGGGAGGGGCCGGCGAGCAGTACTTC.